A selection of T cell receptor beta chains follows, all from one sample in a study of a mutant IDH1 vaccine in newly diagnosed glioma. This table comes from immunoSEQ multiplex PCR, and its TCRdb copy is limited to in-frame clones, with some not included. Here the sample spans under 65,000 clones, 60% to 85% being singletons. The source material was PBMCs, sampled from a glioma patient treated with radiotherapy, temozolomide or both. The receptors originated from a woman aged 35 to 49 with glioma. Each CDR3 is given with its conserved first and last residue. Each record gives: V gene, clone size, J gene, D gene, CDR3 DNA, CDR3 protein. D genes are given only for firm matches. The listing skips clone size in some rows; elsewhere it reads once, few, many or a size class.

TRBV12-5,-,TRBJ2-1,-,TGTGCTAGCTATGACTGGAGTCTGTTCTTC,CASYDWSLFF
TRBV4-3,-,TRBJ1-2,-,TGCGCCAGCAGCCAAGAGGGGGGCAGCGACTATGGCTACACCTTC,CASSQEGGSDYGYTF
TRBV29-1,few,TRBJ1-2,TRBD1,TGCAGCGTCCAAGGTGACAGGGGGGTCTATGGCTACACCTTC,CSVQGDRGVYGYTF
TRBV27,-,TRBJ2-2,-,TGTGCCAGCAGTTTTTTTGGGATCGGCACCGGGGAGCTGTTTTTT,CASSFFGIGTGELFF
TRBV6-5,-,TRBJ1-5,-,TGTGCCAGCAGTTACTCGAAGCAGGGGCATCAGCCCCAGCATTTT,CASSYSKQGHQPQHF
TRBV6-1,-,TRBJ1-1,-,TGTGCCAGCAATTATCGAGGCCTTGGGGCTGAAGCTTTCTTT,CASNYRGLGAEAFF
TRBV4-1,-,TRBJ1-2,TRBD1,TGCGCCAGCAGCCAGCAGCAGGGGGCTGCCTATGGCTACACCTTC,CASSQQQGAAYGYTF
TRBV27,-,TRBJ2-1,-,TGTGCCAGCAGTTTCGACAGAGCCAATGAGCAGTTCTTC,CASSFDRANEQFF
TRBV7-9,-,TRBJ2-4,-,TGTGCCAGCAGCTTAGATAAAGGAATTTCGGACATTCAGTACTTC,CASSLDKGISDIQYF
TRBV7-3,-,TRBJ2-1,TRBD2,TGTGCCAGCAGCCTAACTAGCGGGGGTGTTAATGAGCAGTTCTTC,CASSLTSGGVNEQFF
TRBV5-4,-,TRBJ1-2,TRBD1,TGTGCCAGCAGCTTCGACAGGGTGGACGGCTACACCTTC,CASSFDRVDGYTF
TRBV7-9,-,TRBJ2-5,-,TGTGCCAGCAGCTTCTCGACAGGGAGGCAAGAGACCCAGTACTTC,CASSFSTGRQETQYF
TRBV5-4,-,TRBJ2-5,TRBD2,TGTGCCAGCAGCTTCGCGGGGGGAGGGCAAGAGACCCAGTACTTC,CASSFAGGGQETQYF
TRBV6-4,-,TRBJ1-1,-,TGTGCCAGCAGTGAGAGGTTATTCATGAACACTGAAGCTTTCTTT,CASSERLFMNTEAFF
TRBV10-3,-,TRBJ1-2,-,TGTGCCATCAGTGAAGATAGATTCTATGGCTACACCTTC,CAISEDRFYGYTF
TRBV2,-,TRBJ2-5,TRBD2,TGTGCCAGCAGTGCTGGGGGAGGGGAGACCCAGTACTTC,CASSAGGGETQYF
TRBV7-2,once,TRBJ1-2,TRBD1,TGTGCCAGCAGCTTAGGCCCTCCTACAGGGGTCTATGGCTACACCTTC,CASSLGPPTGVYGYTF
TRBV5-6,-,TRBJ1-4,-,TGTGCCAGCAGCTTGGTTCGTGGGGCTAATGAAAAACTGTTTTTT,CASSLVRGANEKLFF
TRBV30,-,TRBJ2-7,TRBD1,TGTGCCTGGAGTGTGAAGGACAGGGGGCTAGGCGAGCAGTACTTC,CAWSVKDRGLGEQYF
TRBV6-1,medium-sized,TRBJ2-7,-,TGTGCCAGCACCCCGTCTGCAACGTCCTCCTACGAGCAGTACTTC,CASTPSATSSYEQYF
TRBV18,-,TRBJ1-1,TRBD1,TGTGCCAGCTCACCTGCAGGGGGCGCGTACACTGAAGCTTTCTTT,CASSPAGGAYTEAFF
TRBV10-3,-,TRBJ1-5,-,TGTGCCATCAGTGAGAGCAGGGGTGGTAGCAATCAGCCCCAGCATTTT,CAISESRGGSNQPQHF
TRBV15,few,TRBJ2-5,-,TGTGCCACCAGCAGAGAGGGGGGACTGGAGACCCAGTACTTC,CATSREGGLETQYF
TRBV5-8,-,TRBJ2-5,TRBD1,TGTGCCAGCAGCTTCTCGGACAGGGGGCAAGAGACCCAGTACTTC,CASSFSDRGQETQYF
TRBV2,once,TRBJ2-1,-,TGTGCCAGCAGTGAGTTCGGGGTAGGGTACAATGAGCAGTTCTTC,CASSEFGVGYNEQFF
TRBV18,-,TRBJ2-2,-,TGTGCCAGCTCACCATCCGGGACTGCCTGGGCCGGGGAGCTGTTTTTT,CASSPSGTAWAGELFF
TRBV5-1,-,TRBJ1-2,TRBD1,TGCGCCAGCAGACCAAACTGGGACAGGGGGGGCTATGGCTACACCTTC,CASRPNWDRGGYGYTF
TRBV7-9,-,TRBJ1-1,TRBD1,TGTGCCAGCAGAGGAGGGGGCACGGACACTGAAGCTTTCTTT,CASRGGGTDTEAFF
TRBV27,once,TRBJ1-5,-,TGTGCCAGCAGTCTTGGGACAAACGCTCAGCCCCAGCATTTT,CASSLGTNAQPQHF
TRBV27,-,TRBJ1-2,-,TGTGCCAGCAGTTTAGCCAGGAGGGTCAACCCCTATGGCTACACCTTC,CASSLARRVNPYGYTF
TRBV13,-,TRBJ2-7,TRBD2,TGTGCCAGCAGCCCCGAGGGTAGCGGGGACTACGAGCAGTACTTC,CASSPEGSGDYEQYF
TRBV4-3,-,TRBJ2-3,-,TGCGCCAGCAGCCAAGACTGGGCTAGCGCTAGCACAGATACGCAGTATTTT,CASSQDWASASTDTQYF
TRBV5-1,-,TRBJ1-6,TRBD1,TGCGCCAGCAGCTTGGTGGGACAGGGTTATGATTCACCCCTCCACTTT,CASSLVGQGYDSPLHF
TRBV30,-,TRBJ1-3,-,TGTGCCTGGAGTGTAATTGGAAACACCATATATTTT,CAWSVIGNTIYF
TRBV5-1,-,TRBJ1-2,TRBD1,TGCGCCAGCAGCTTATGGGACAGCTATGGCTACACCTTC,CASSLWDSYGYTF
TRBV4-1,-,TRBJ1-2,TRBD1,TGCGCCAGCAGCCAAGGAGGCACAGGGGGAAACTATGGCTACACCTTC,CASSQGGTGGNYGYTF
TRBV6-5,once,TRBJ1-1,TRBD1,TGTGCCAGCAGTTACGGGGACAGGGGAGGGACTGAAGCTTTCTTT,CASSYGDRGGTEAFF
TRBV7-6,once,TRBJ2-2,TRBD2,TGTGCCAGCAGCTACATCGGGACTACTGACACCGGGGAGCTGTTTTTT,CASSYIGTTDTGELFF
TRBV19,once,TRBJ1-3,-,TGTGCCAGTAGTATAGCTGGGGGAAACTCTGGAAACACCATATATTTT,CASSIAGGNSGNTIYF
TRBV19,-,TRBJ2-3,-,TGTGCCAGTAGTATCCTTTGGGGGAGCACAGATACGCAGTATTTT,CASSILWGSTDTQYF
TRBV12-5,few,TRBJ1-1,TRBD1,TGTGCTAGTCACTCCGACAGGGGCTGGGACACTGAAGCTTTCTTT,CASHSDRGWDTEAFF
TRBV6-5,once,TRBJ1-2,TRBD1,TGTGCCAGCAGTAGGACAGGGCCTAACTATGGCTACACCTTC,CASSRTGPNYGYTF
TRBV30,-,TRBJ2-5,-,TGTGCCTGGAGTGTTCAGGGTGGGGGGGAGACCCAGTACTTC,CAWSVQGGGETQYF
TRBV7-2,-,TRBJ1-5,-,TGTGCCAGCGGGGAACAGCGGCGTCAGCCCCAGCATTTT,CASGEQRRQPQHF
TRBV2,-,TRBJ2-1,TRBD1,TGTGCCAGCAGGGACAGGGTGTCCTACAATGAGCAGTTCTTC,CASRDRVSYNEQFF
TRBV11-2,once,TRBJ1-5,-,TGTGCCAGCAGCTTAGGGGTGGGGTCGAATCAGCCCCAGCATTTT,CASSLGVGSNQPQHF
TRBV5-6,-,TRBJ2-3,-,TGTGCCAGCATGCCTAGACGACTAACCCTCCCGGGTACGCAGTATTTT,CASMPRRLTLPGTQYF
TRBV6-6,-,TRBJ2-2,TRBD2,TGTGCCAGCAGTTTCACTAGCGGGGGTTACACCGGGGAGCTGTTTTTT,CASSFTSGGYTGELFF
TRBV5-4,-,TRBJ1-6,TRBD1,TGTGCCAGCAGCTCCAGGGGACAGGGGGGTGCTTCACCCCTCCACTTT,CASSSRGQGGASPLHF
TRBV9,-,TRBJ2-3,TRBD2,TGTGCCAGCAACCAGCGGGGGGAAGATACGCAGTATTTT,CASNQRGEDTQYF
TRBV29-1,few,TRBJ1-1,-,TGCAGCGTTAGCGGGGAGGCTATATCGACTTTCTTT,CSVSGEAISTFF
TRBV29-1,-,TRBJ1-2,-,TGCAGCGTTGAAGTGGTACAGGGAAGTGGCTACACCTTC,CSVEVVQGSGYTF
TRBV6-1,-,TRBJ1-5,TRBD1,TGTGCCAGCAGTGGGGGACAGGGACGTTATCAGCCCCAGCATTTT,CASSGGQGRYQPQHF